The 21 T cell receptor beta chains below were found in one sample sequenced in a study of cytomegalovirus exposure and HLA in healthy donors. The primer mix had 60 Vbeta and 13 Jbeta primers. TCRdb keeps only in-frame clones here, not all; method: immunoSEQ multiplex PCR. This sample has nearly 110,000 clones; about 84% occur once, and the top ten carry around 2.4%. The sequencing input was PBMCs. These receptor sequences come from a young man in good health and CMV-seronegative.

The CDR3 protein is CASRPGEAKNIQYF. Written as DNA, the CDR3 is TGTGCCAGCAGGCCGGGGGAAGCCAAAAACATTCAGTACTTC. V usage is TRBV2 and J usage is TRBJ2-4; possible D gene TRBD2, 6 bases. Germline loops: CDR1 SNHLY, CDR2 FYNNEI. This CDR3 is built from 14 residues. Trimming left V 6 bases short and J 0 bases short, with 9 bases between.

This rearrangement joins TRBV25-1 to TRBJ1-5, with no clear D. Germline CDR1 is MGHDK and CDR2 is SYGVNS. This CDR3 is built from 14 residues. CDR3 in DNA: TGTGCTAGCTCTGCAGTCTCTAGCAATCAGCCCCAGCATTTT. It translates to CASSAVSSNQPQHF.

The chain is built from TRBV4-1 and TRBJ1-2, with unresolved D. This CDR3 comprises 15 residues. Germline CDR1 MGHRA, CDR2 YSYEKL. The V gene lost 0 bases and the J gene lost 4 bases, with 12 bases spanning the gap. In nucleotides, the CDR3 is TGCGCCAGCAGCCAAGATTCCGGGAACCGCTATGGCTACACCTTC. Encoded protein: CASSQDSGNRYGYTF.

This clone rates as medium-sized. This chain uses TRBV4-2 with TRBJ2-7; the D gene is possibly TRBD2 (6 bases). Looked up from germline, CDR1 is LGHNA and CDR2 is YNFKEQ. This CDR3 comprises 15 residues. The V gene lost 0 bases and the J gene lost 2 bases, with 11 bases spanning the gap. CDR3 sequence reads: CASSQDVGEAYEQYF. For the CDR3, the DNA is TGTGCCAGCAGCCAAGATGTAGGGGAGGCCTACGAGCAGTACTTC.

The rearrangement uses TRBV9 and TRBJ2-7; 9 bases are a match to TRBD1. There are 16 residues in the CDR3. Trimming took 3 bases from V and 5 from J; bases not matched to a gene: 12. Germline CDR1 reads SGDLS; CDR2 reads YYNGEE. As DNA, the CDR3 is TGTGCCAGCAGCGAGCGGACGACAGGGGGATTTGACGAGCAGTACTTC. Translation: CASSERTTGGFDEQYF.

The CDR3 coding sequence is TGTGCCATCAGGGAGACAGGGGAGAACCAGCCCCAGCATTTT. Its translation is CAIRETGENQPQHF. The chain employs TRBV10-3 and TRBJ1-5, with TRBD1 matching over 8 bases. The CDR3 loop spans 14 amino acids. Germline CDR1 ENHRY, CDR2 SYGVKD. Trimming took 6 bases from V and 7 from J; bases not matched to a gene: 8.

The chain employs TRBV13 and TRBJ1-1; the match to TRBD1 covers 7 bases. CDR1 is PRHDT and CDR2 is FYEKMQ in the germline V gene (reference sequence). V lost 5 bases and J lost 6; bases outside the gene matches: 12. This CDR3 has 15 residues. This chain's CDR3 is CASSGHRGSGAEAFF. In DNA, the CDR3 is TGTGCCAGCAGCGGCCACAGGGGAAGTGGGGCTGAAGCTTTCTTT.

The CDR3 coding sequence is TGTGCCAGCTTGGAACTCAGACAGAACACTGAAGCTTTCTTT. Protein: CASLELRQNTEAFF. The rearrangement links TRBV6-1 to TRBJ1-1, with D uncertain. Trimming took off 8 bases at V and 1 base at J, with 14 bases between the two ends. CDR1 and CDR2 from the germline V gene are MNHNS and SASEGT. This CDR3 spans 14 amino acids.

The chain links TRBV7-9 to TRBJ1-1; perhaps TRBD1 as D (6 bases). Trimming removed 3 bases at V and 4 bases at J, with 15 bases between. CDR1 and CDR2 (germline): SEHNR, FQNEAQ (reference sequence). There are 15 residues in the CDR3. In DNA form, the CDR3 reads TGTGCCAGCAGCTTGGGGGGGGGCTGGGGCACTGAAGCTTTCTTT. Translation gives CASSLGGGWGTEAFF.

This clone showed up just a few times. The rearrangement uses TRBV11-3 and TRBJ2-3, with 9 bases aligning to TRBD1. The CDR3 sequence is 14 residues long. CDR1 and CDR2 from the germline V gene are SGHNT and YENEEA. The ends lost 4 bases at V and 4 bases at J; junction bases unmatched: 3. CDR3 coding DNA: TGTGCCAGCAGCTCGGGACAGGGCCCAGATACGCAGTATTTT. It translates to CASSSGQGPDTQYF. Supplemented by reference TRBV11-3 and TRBJ2-3, the full variable domain reads EAGVVQSPRYKIIEKKQPVAFWCNPISGHNTLYWYLQNLGQGPELLIRYENEEAVDDSQLPKDRFSAERLKGVDSTLKIQPAELGDSAVYLCASSSGQGPDTQYFGPGTRLTVL.

As DNA, the CDR3 is TGTGCCAGCAGCCACCGAGGACCCGGAGGGGATGGCTACACCTTC. Protein product: CASSHRGPGGDGYTF. The chain combines TRBV13 with TRBJ1-2; possibly TRBD1 for D (5 bases). The CDR3 covers 15 residues. Per germline, CDR1 PRHDT and CDR2 FYEKMQ (reference sequence). The V end lost 5 bases, the J end lost 6 bases, and 19 bases lay between the germline ends. The entire variable domain, with the rest obtained from reference TRBV13 and TRBJ1-2, is as follows: AAGVIQSPRHLIKEKRETATLKCYPIPRHDTVYWYQQGPGQDPQFLISFYEKMQSDKGSIPDRFSAQQFSDYHSELNMSSLELGDSALYFCASSHRGPGGDGYTFGSGTRLTVV.

The chain is built from TRBV6-6 and TRBJ1-2; the match to TRBD1 covers 7 bases. V was clipped by 2 bases and J by 3 bases; unmatched bases: 3. The CDR3 length is 14 residues. Germline V gene lookup returns CDR1 MNHNY and CDR2 SVGAGI (reference sequence). The chain's CDR3 is CASSYGTAYYGYTF. As DNA, the CDR3 is TGTGCCAGCAGTTACGGGACAGCCTACTATGGCTACACCTTC.

This rearrangement joins TRBV10-1 to TRBJ1-2; the D gene is possibly TRBD1 (5 bases). The CDR3 is 14 amino acids. V lost 0 bases and J lost 0, with 5 bases in between. CDR1 is WNHNN and CDR2 is SYGVQD in the germline V gene (reference sequence). The CDR3 reads CASSESTANYGYTF. The CDR3 DNA is TGCGCCAGCAGTGAGTCGACAGCTAACTATGGCTACACCTTC.

This clone was seen once. V gene TRBV7-9 combines with J gene TRBJ2-1; D possibly corresponds to TRBD2 (6 bases). CDR3 length equals 14 residues. The V end was cut by 6 bases, the J end by 5 bases, with 14 bases between. The V gene's germline CDR1 is SEHNR and CDR2 FQNEAQ (reference sequence). CDR3 sequence (DNA): TGTGCCAGCAGTCAGGGCGGACTAAACAATGAGCAGTTCTTC. Translating it yields CASSQGGLNNEQFF.

The chain carries TRBV9 and TRBJ2-1; TRBD1 aligns across 7 bases. CDR3 length: 15 amino acids. V shed 4 bases, J shed 8 bases, and the junction held 12 bases outside the gene matches. Germline-derived CDR1 and CDR2 are SGDLS and YYNGEE. The CDR3 protein is CASSSRTGPLDEQFF. CDR3 bases: TGTGCCAGCAGCTCCCGGACAGGACCTCTTGATGAGCAGTTCTTC.

CDR3 coding DNA: TGTGCCAGCAGCATGGGACAGGGTCCCTACGAGCAGTACTTC. As protein: CASSMGQGPYEQYF. The chain employs TRBV7-2 and TRBJ2-7; TRBD1 aligns across 9 bases. This CDR3 is 14 amino acids long. Germline CDR1 SGHTA, CDR2 FQGNSA. V lost 5 bases and J lost 2; bases outside the gene matches: 4.

This clone has only one observation. The gene calls are TRBV4-1 and TRBJ2-2; D call uncertain. Per germline, CDR1 MGHRA and CDR2 YSYEKL. This CDR3 has 12 residues. V lost 1 base and J lost 7, with 4 bases in between. This CDR3 reads CASSQVLGELFF. In nucleotides, the CDR3 is TGCGCCAGCAGCCAAGTACTCGGGGAGCTGTTTTTT.

The rearrangement joins TRBV7-3 to TRBJ2-2; TRBD2 matches 11 bases. The trim removed 4 bases at V and 6 bases at J, leaving 4 bases unmatched. The CDR3 is made up of 15 amino acids. In germline, CDR1 is SGHTA, CDR2 FQGTGA. The CDR3, as DNA: TGTGCCAGCAGCTCTAGCGGGAGGTCCGCCGGGGAGCTGTTTTTT. It codes for CASSSSGRSAGELFF.

This chain joins TRBV6-5 and TRBJ1-5; TRBD1 aligns across 9 bases. CDR3 length: 15 amino acids. Looked up from germline, CDR1 is MNHEY and CDR2 is SVGAGI. V lost 0 bases and J lost 4; bases outside the gene matches: 1. The CDR3 sequence: CASSYSGTGNQPQHF. CDR3 sequence (DNA): TGTGCCAGCAGTTACTCCGGGACAGGGAATCAGCCCCAGCATTTT.

This clone has a single count. The V call is TRBV19, the J call TRBJ1-3; 12 positions agree with TRBD1. Unmatched junction bases numbered 13, after V lost 5 bases and J lost 2 bases. Germline CDR1 and CDR2: LNHDA and SQIVND (reference sequence). The CDR3 spans 19 residues. For the CDR3, the DNA is TGTGCCAGTAGTGCGCTAAGCGGGACAGGGGGCTTCACTGGAAACACCATATATTTT. Its protein is CASSALSGTGGFTGNTIYF.

The chain carries TRBV5-6 and TRBJ1-1; 8 bases are shared with TRBD1. Trimming at V came to 4 bases and at J to 6 bases, leaving 5 bases not matched to a gene. CDR1 is SGHDT and CDR2 is YYEEEE in the germline V gene. The CDR3 loop spans 13 amino acids. Here the CDR3 DNA reads TGTGCCAGCAGCCGGACAGGGTTTGCTGAAGCTTTCTTT. Translated, it gives CASSRTGFAEAFF.